The clone carrying this TCR beta chain was recorded many times. As yet, its antigen is unknown. The source of the sample is a study of T-cell reconstitution after alpha-beta-depleted transplantation in children. Study-level results: T-cell numbers and diversity, one year after transplant, stemmed largely from T cells that were newly produced. By about two months after transplant, alpha-beta T cells reportedly arose from several hundred graft clones that had expanded.

Germline V gene sequence: CDR1 SGHKS, CDR2 YYEKEE (reference sequence). The CDR3 is made up of 14 amino acids. The ends lost 4 bases at V and 7 bases at J; junction bases unmatched: 4. It was with unique molecular identifiers that the TCRbeta library was prepared. Via MiXCR, TCRdb re-called the PCR reads, giving one row per CDR3 protein. Of hundreds of thousands of distinct CDR3 sequences in the sample, around 13% are singletons; the top ten hold 0.79%. The chain combines TRBV5-5 with TRBJ1-6; 8 bases match TRBD1. The clonotype originates from a girl aged 2 to 9 with congenital amegakaryocytic thrombocytopenia, due to receive a stem cell transplant. The input for sequencing was PBMCs, taken before TCRalphabeta/CD19-depleted stem cell transplant. The CDR3 DNA follows: TGTGCCAGCAGCCGGGGACAGGAGAATTCACCCCTCCACTTT. This gives the protein CASSRGQENSPLHF.